The 22 T cell receptor beta chains in this list originate from one sample, sequenced in a study of shared clonotypes between healthy human individuals. Only in-frame clones appear in the TCRdb table, and some are missing; sequencing was by immunoSEQ multiplex PCR. The data hold approximately 1.9 million clones, with 80% to 95% observed a single time. It was CD45RO-negative cells, positively selected for CCR7, that made up naive CD8 cells, with terminally differentiated effector memory CD45RA+ cells excluded. Input material: naive CD8+ T cells from PBMCs. These receptors were obtained from a young man in good health. Some clones in this sample may be carry-over from other donors' samples.

This chain joins TRBV5-1 and TRBJ2-7; D is possibly TRBD2 (5 bases). The V and J ends lost 0 bases and 7 bases respectively, with 11 bases between them. The CDR3 totals 13 residues. The germline V gene has CDR1 SGHRS and CDR2 YFSETQ. CDR3 residues: CASSLGGPGEQYF. Written as DNA, the CDR3 is TGCGCCAGCAGCTTGGGAGGGCCTGGAGAGCAGTACTTC. Looking up the rest from reference TRBV5-1 and TRBJ2-7 gives the full variable domain: KAGVTQTPRYLIKTRGQQVTLSCSPISGHRSVSWYQQTPGQGLQFLFEYFSETQRNKGNFPGRFSGRQFSNSRSEMNVSTLELGDSALYLCASSLGGPGEQYFGPGTRLTVT.

The chain carries TRBV11-2 and TRBJ2-7, with D perhaps matching TRBD1 (5 bases). Germline V gene lookup returns CDR1 SGHAT and CDR2 FQNNGV. The V gene lost 0 bases and the J gene lost 5 bases, with 14 bases spanning the gap. CDR3 size: 15 residues. The CDR3 region has the DNA TGTGCCAGCAGCTTAGAGGTCAGGGTAGGCCACGAGCAGTACTTC. It specifies CASSLEVRVGHEQYF.

As to this clone: A read error may account for a junction end that differs from germline. The chain links TRBV7-9 to TRBJ2-7; weak D call: TRBD1 (6 bases). CDR1 and CDR2 (germline): SEHNR, FQNEAQ (reference sequence). This CDR3 is built from 12 residues. The CDR3 DNA sequence: TGTGCCAGCAGCAATGAATACCGGGACACCATCTTC. Translating it yields CASSNEYRDTIF.

The J gene is TRBJ1-2, the V gene TRBV28, with 7 nucleotides matching TRBD1. The V segment lost 5 bases and the J segment 6 bases; nucleotides outside the gene matches: 9. Germline lookup yields CDR1 MDHEN and CDR2 SYDVKM. The CDR3 covers 14 residues. CDR3 DNA sequence: TGTGCCAGCAGTCCCCCGGGGAGGGGGCATGGCTACACCTTC. Translated: CASSPPGRGHGYTF.

This chain uses TRBV28 with TRBJ2-7; 9 bases fit TRBD2. Trimming cost V 8 bases and J 5 bases; bases outside gene matches: 7. The length of the CDR3 is 13 residues. Germline values: CDR1 MDHEN, CDR2 SYDVKM. In DNA, the CDR3 is TGTGCCAGCGGGGATAGCGGGAGTAACGAGCAGTACTTC. Protein: CASGDSGSNEQYF.

V usage is TRBV27 and J usage is TRBJ2-1; possibly TRBD2 for D (6 bases). CDR1 is MNHEY, CDR2 SMNVEV, per germline (reference sequence). Trimming left V 10 bases short and J 2 bases short, with 15 bases between. The CDR3 contains 14 residues. Written as DNA, the CDR3 is TGTGCCACCGGACCGGGACTGCCCTACAATGAGCAGTTCTTC. Protein sequence: CATGPGLPYNEQFF.

This chain connects TRBV4-3 to TRBJ2-2; TRBD2 agrees at 11 bases. V trimming: 1 base; J trimming: 6 bases; junction bases outside the gene matches: 10. Germline V gives CDR1 LGHNA, CDR2 YSLEER. This CDR3 contains 18 residues. CDR3: CASSQALGLAGGPGELFF. The CDR3 DNA follows: TGCGCCAGCAGCCAAGCCCTGGGGTTAGCGGGAGGGCCCGGGGAGCTGTTTTTT.

The V and J genes are TRBV4-1 and TRBJ2-7, with 8 bases aligning to TRBD2. This CDR3 has 15 amino acids. CDR1 is MGHRA, CDR2 YSYEKL, per germline. Losses at the gene ends were 1 base for V and 3 bases for J; bases not matched to a gene: 5. The CDR3, as DNA: TGCGCCAGCAGCCAAGGACGGGCGGGGGGCTACGAGCAGTACTTC. Translated: CASSQGRAGGYEQYF.

The V and J genes are TRBV2 and TRBJ1-2; D is undetermined. The ends were cut back, 3 bases at V and 8 bases at J, with 19 bases in the middle. The CDR3 has 15 amino acids. Germline-derived CDR1 and CDR2 are SNHLY and FYNNEI. CDR3 sequence (DNA): TGTGCCAGCAGTGATCGGAAGGCGGCGGCCTCCGGCTACACCTTC. Its protein product is CASSDRKAAASGYTF.

The chain couples TRBV5-1 to TRBJ2-3; maybe TRBD1 (6 bases). V was clipped by 4 bases and J by 3 bases, with 18 bases between them. CDR1 and CDR2 (germline): SGHRS, YFSETQ. This CDR3 comprises 16 residues. CDR3 nucleotide sequence: TGCGCCAGCAGCCTGCGGCCAGCGGACAGTACAGATACGCAGTATTTT. As protein: CASSLRPADSTDTQYF.

The rearrangement links TRBV28 to TRBJ1-1, with no clear D. Germline-derived CDR1 and CDR2 are MDHEN and SYDVKM. The CDR3 runs to 13 residues. Trimming took 5 bases from V and 5 from J, leaving 12 bases between them. The CDR3 here is CASSPASWTEAFF. The CDR3 bases are TGTGCCAGCAGTCCGGCCAGCTGGACTGAAGCTTTCTTT.

This rearrangement joins TRBV19 to TRBJ2-2, with TRBD2 identical over 7 bases. V trimming: 3 bases; J trimming: 0 bases; junction bases outside the gene matches: 13. Germline V gene lookup returns CDR1 LNHDA and CDR2 SQIVND (reference sequence). The CDR3 runs to 19 residues. The CDR3 protein is CASSMFPGLVSANTGELFF. The CDR3 nucleotides read TGTGCCAGTAGTATGTTTCCCGGACTAGTTAGCGCGAACACCGGGGAGCTGTTTTTT.

A word on this clone: A clone one base away is much larger, so this may be a read error. This chain joins TRBV7-9 and TRBJ2-5, with unresolved D. The J call is uncertain, as TRBJ2-7 better fits the DNA end. CDR3 length equals 11 residues. Germline V CDR1 and CDR2: SEHNR, FQNEAQ (reference sequence). The CDR3 sequence is CASSDNYEQYF. DNA for the CDR3: TGTGCCAGCAGTGACAACTACGAGCAGTACTTC.

V is TRBV5-1 and J is TRBJ2-2; D is unclear. V was clipped by 2 bases and J by 4 bases, with 15 bases between them. The CDR3 is 16 residues long. The germline CDR1 and CDR2 sequences are SGHRS and YFSETQ. In nucleotides, the CDR3 is TGCGCCAGCAGCTTCCCCTCGGGTCTCATCACCGGGGAGCTGTTTTTT. Residues: CASSFPSGLITGELFF.

This clone was counted a single time. This chain uses TRBV11-2 with TRBJ2-7, with 12 bases aligning to TRBD2. This CDR3 is built from 19 residues. Germline CDR1 reads SGHAT; CDR2 reads FQNNGV. J was trimmed by 5 bases and V by 5 bases; bases with no gene match: 19. CDR3: CASSRPPSGRDLFFDEQYF. CDR3 nucleotide sequence: TGTGCCAGCAGCCGTCCCCCTAGCGGGAGGGATCTCTTTTTCGACGAGCAGTACTTC. Drawing the rest from reference TRBV11-2 and TRBJ2-7, the complete variable domain is EAGVAQSPRYKIIEKRQSVAFWCNPISGHATLYWYQQILGQGPKLLIQFQNNGVVDDSQLPKDRFSAERLKGVDSTLKIQPAKLEDSAVYLCASSRPPSGRDLFFDEQYFGPGTRLTVT.

This sequence joins TRBV7-9 and TRBJ2-7; possibly TRBD2 for D (6 bases). The germline V gene encodes CDR1 SEHNR and CDR2 FQNEAQ (reference sequence). The V gene lost 1 base and the J gene lost 6 bases, with 19 bases spanning the gap. The CDR3 loop spans 16 amino acids. The CDR3 DNA follows: TGTGCCAGCAGCTTAGAGGTCGGGGGAGTCCCCCTCGAGCAGTACTTC. Translated, it gives CASSLEVGGVPLEQYF.

This chain uses TRBV6-1 with TRBJ2-1; maybe TRBD2 (6 bases). Trimming took 3 bases from V and 7 from J, leaving 19 bases between them. The CDR3 has 16 residues. Germline V lookup: CDR1 MNHNS, CDR2 SASEGT. The CDR3 DNA reads TGTGCCAGCAGTGAGAGGGACTGGGGAGAAATAAATGAGCAGTTCTTC. It yields the protein CASSERDWGEINEQFF.

The chain is built from TRBV5-6 and TRBJ2-5; TRBD2 might be the D (6 bases). The CDR3 has 12 residues. The germline CDR1 and CDR2 sequences are SGHDT and YYEEEE. The ends were cut back, 7 bases at V and 7 bases at J, with 14 bases in the middle. CDR3 nucleotide sequence: TGTGCCAGCGGGCGGGGTGCAGGGACCCAGTACTTC. Translated, it gives CASGRGAGTQYF.

V is TRBV6-6 and J is TRBJ2-7, with TRBD1 identical over 9 bases. The CDR3 loop spans 15 amino acids. Looked up from germline, CDR1 is MNHNY and CDR2 is SVGAGI (reference sequence). The junction had 8 bases not matched to a gene; V was cut back by 3 bases and J by 5 bases. CDR3 nucleotides: TGTGCCAGCAGTTATCAGGGGACAGGGCGCGACGAGCAGTACTTC. Its translation: CASSYQGTGRDEQYF.

The rearrangement uses TRBV9 and TRBJ2-1; D might be TRBD2 (5 bases). Trimming pared 4 bases from V and 8 bases from J, leaving 16 bases between. The CDR3 consists of 14 residues. Germline V gene sequence: CDR1 SGDLS, CDR2 YYNGEE. CDR3 nucleotides: TGTGCCAGCAGCCCGGGAAACAGTGGCCATGAGCAGTTCTTC. Translated, it gives CASSPGNSGHEQFF.

V is TRBV6-5 and J is TRBJ1-2; D gene ambiguous. The CDR3 loop spans 13 amino acids. V dropped 2 bases and J dropped 8 bases, with 12 bases sitting between them. Germline V gene sequence: CDR1 MNHEY, CDR2 SVGAGI. The CDR3 here is CASSYVPGRGYTF. The CDR3 DNA sequence: TGTGCCAGCAGTTACGTTCCGGGGAGAGGCTACACCTTC.

This clone was picked up one time. V and J are TRBV6-5 and TRBJ2-5; either TRBD1 or TRBD2 may supply D (7 bases each). V was shortened by 8 bases and J by 2 bases, with 12 bases between the two germline ends. Looked up from germline, CDR1 is MNHEY and CDR2 is SVGAGI. This CDR3 is 13 amino acids long. This chain's CDR3 is CASRQGLQETQYF. In nucleotides, the CDR3 is TGTGCCAGCCGACAGGGACTACAAGAGACCCAGTACTTC.